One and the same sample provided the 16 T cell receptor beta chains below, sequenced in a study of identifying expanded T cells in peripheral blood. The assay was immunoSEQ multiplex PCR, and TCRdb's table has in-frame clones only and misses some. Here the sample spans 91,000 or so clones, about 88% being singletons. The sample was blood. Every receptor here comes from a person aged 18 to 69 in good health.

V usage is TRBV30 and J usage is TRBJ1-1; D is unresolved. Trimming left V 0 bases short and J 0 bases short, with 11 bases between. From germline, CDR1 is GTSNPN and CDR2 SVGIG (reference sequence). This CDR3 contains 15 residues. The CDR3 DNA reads TGTGCCTGGAGTGTAGGAACAGTGATGAACACTGAAGCTTTCTTT. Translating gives CAWSVGTVMNTEAFF.

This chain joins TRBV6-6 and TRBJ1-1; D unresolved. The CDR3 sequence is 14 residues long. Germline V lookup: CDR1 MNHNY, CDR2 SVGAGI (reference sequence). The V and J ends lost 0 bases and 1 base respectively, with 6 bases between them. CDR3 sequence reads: CASSYSAGNTEAFF. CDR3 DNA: TGTGCCAGCAGTTACTCGGCCGGGAACACTGAAGCTTTCTTT.

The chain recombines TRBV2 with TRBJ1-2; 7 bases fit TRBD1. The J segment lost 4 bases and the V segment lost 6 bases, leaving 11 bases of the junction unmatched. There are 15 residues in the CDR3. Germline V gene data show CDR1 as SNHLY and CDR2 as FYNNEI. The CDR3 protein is CASRLGQRAVYGYTF. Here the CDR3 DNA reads TGTGCCAGCAGATTGGGACAGCGGGCGGTCTATGGCTACACCTTC.

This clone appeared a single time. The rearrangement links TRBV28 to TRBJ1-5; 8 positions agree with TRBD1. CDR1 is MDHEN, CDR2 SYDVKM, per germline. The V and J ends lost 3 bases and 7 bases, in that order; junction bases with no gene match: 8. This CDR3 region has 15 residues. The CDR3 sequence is CASSFGQGVVQPQHF. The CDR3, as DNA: TGTGCCAGCAGTTTCGGACAGGGAGTAGTACAGCCCCAGCATTTT.

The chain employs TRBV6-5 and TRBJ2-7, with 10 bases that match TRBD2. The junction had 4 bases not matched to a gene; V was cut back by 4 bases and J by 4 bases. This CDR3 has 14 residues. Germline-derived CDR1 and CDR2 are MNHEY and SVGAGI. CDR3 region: CASSSGLADYEQYF. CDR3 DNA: TGTGCCAGCAGTTCCGGACTAGCGGATTACGAGCAGTACTTC.

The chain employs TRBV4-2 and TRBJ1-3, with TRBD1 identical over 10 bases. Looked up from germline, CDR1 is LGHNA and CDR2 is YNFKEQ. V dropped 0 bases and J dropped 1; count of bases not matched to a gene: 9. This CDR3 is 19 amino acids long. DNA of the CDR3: TGTGCCAGCAGCCAAGATCCTGCGGGACAGGGGTTTTCTGGAAACACCATATATTTT. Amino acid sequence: CASSQDPAGQGFSGNTIYF.

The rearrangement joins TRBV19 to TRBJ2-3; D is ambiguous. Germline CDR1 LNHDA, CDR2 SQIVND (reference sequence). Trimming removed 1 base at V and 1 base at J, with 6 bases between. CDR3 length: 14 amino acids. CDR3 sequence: CASSIGAGTDTQYF. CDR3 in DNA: TGTGCCAGTAGTATAGGGGCGGGCACAGATACGCAGTATTTT.

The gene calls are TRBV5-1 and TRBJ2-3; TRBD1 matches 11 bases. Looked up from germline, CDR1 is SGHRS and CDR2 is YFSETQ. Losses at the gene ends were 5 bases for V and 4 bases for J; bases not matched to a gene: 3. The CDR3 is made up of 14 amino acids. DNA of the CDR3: TGCGCCAGCAGTCGGGACAGGGGGGCAGATACGCAGTATTTT. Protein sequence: CASSRDRGADTQYF. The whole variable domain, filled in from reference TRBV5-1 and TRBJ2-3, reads KAGVTQTPRYLIKTRGQQVTLSCSPISGHRSVSWYQQTPGQGLQFLFEYFSETQRNKGNFPGRFSGRQFSNSRSEMNVSTLELGDSALYLCASSRDRGADTQYFGPGTRLTVL.

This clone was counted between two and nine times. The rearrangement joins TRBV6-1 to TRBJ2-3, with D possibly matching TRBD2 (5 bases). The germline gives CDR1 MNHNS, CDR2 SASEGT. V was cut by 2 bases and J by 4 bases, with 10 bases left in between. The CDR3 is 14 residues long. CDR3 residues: CASSESLEADTQYF. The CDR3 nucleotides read TGTGCCAGCAGTGAAAGCCTGGAGGCAGATACGCAGTATTTT.

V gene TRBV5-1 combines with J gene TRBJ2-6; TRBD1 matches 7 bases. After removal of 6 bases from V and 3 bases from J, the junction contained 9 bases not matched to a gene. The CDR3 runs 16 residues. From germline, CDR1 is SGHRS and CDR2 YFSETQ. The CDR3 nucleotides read TGCGCCAGCACCGACAGGGTGACGGATGGGGCCAACGTCCTGACTTTC. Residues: CASTDRVTDGANVLTF.

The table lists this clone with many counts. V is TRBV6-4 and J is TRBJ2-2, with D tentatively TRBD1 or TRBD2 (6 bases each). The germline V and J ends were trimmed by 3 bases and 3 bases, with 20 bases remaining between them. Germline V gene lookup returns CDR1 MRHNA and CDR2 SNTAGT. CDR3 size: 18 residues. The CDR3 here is CASSEGSGGGGDTGELFF. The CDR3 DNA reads TGTGCCAGCAGTGAAGGAAGCGGAGGAGGGGGTGACACCGGGGAGCTGTTTTTT.

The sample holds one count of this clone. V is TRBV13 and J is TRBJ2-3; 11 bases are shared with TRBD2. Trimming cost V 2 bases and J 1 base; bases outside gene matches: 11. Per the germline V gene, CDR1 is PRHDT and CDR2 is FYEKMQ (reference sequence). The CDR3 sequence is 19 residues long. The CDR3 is CASSLQGLADQKRTDTQYF. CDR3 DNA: TGTGCCAGCAGCTTACAGGGACTAGCGGACCAAAAACGCACAGATACGCAGTATTTT.

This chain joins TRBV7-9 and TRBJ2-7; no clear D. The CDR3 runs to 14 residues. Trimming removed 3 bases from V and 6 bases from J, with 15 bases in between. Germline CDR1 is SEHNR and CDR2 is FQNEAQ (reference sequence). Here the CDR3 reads CASSFGPLGGEQYF. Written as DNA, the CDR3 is TGTGCCAGCAGCTTCGGGCCTCTGGGCGGCGAGCAGTACTTC. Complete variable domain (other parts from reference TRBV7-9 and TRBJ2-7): DTGVSQNPRHKITKRGQNVTFRCDPISEHNRLYWYRQTLGQGPEFLTYFQNEAQLEKSRLLSDRFSAERPKGSFSTLEIQRTEQGDSAMYLCASSFGPLGGEQYFGPGTRLTVT.

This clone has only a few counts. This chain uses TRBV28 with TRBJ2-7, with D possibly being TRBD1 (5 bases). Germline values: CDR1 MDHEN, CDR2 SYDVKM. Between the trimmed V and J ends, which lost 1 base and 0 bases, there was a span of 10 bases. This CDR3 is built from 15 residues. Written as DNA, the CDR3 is TGTGCCAGCAGTTTATTACCGGACACCTCCTACGAGCAGTACTTC. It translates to CASSLLPDTSYEQYF.

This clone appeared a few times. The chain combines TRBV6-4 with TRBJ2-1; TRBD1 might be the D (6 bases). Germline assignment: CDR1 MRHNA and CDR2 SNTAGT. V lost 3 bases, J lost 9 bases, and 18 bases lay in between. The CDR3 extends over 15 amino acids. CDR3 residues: CASSESIRGGLEQFF. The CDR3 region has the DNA TGTGCCAGCAGTGAGTCCATAAGAGGGGGTCTTGAGCAGTTCTTC.

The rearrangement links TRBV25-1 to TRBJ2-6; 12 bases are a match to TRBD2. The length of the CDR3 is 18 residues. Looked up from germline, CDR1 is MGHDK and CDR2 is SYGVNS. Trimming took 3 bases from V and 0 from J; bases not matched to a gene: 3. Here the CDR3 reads CASSEASGRGSGANVLTF. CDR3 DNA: TGTGCCAGCAGTGAGGCTAGCGGGAGGGGCTCTGGGGCCAACGTCCTGACTTTC.